This TCR beta chain was sequenced during a study of cytomegalovirus exposure and HLA in healthy donors. The PCR was carried out with 60 Vbeta primers and 13 Jbeta primers. Method: immunoSEQ multiplex PCR; TCRdb's copy keeps in-frame clones and lacks some. The sample totals roughly 120,000 clones. Trimming at V came to 6 bases and at J to 7 bases, leaving 11 bases not matched to a gene. The length of the CDR3 is 14 residues. Germline V lookup: CDR1 MNHNY, CDR2 SVGAGI (reference sequence). Study-level points and caveats: The study designated roughly 150 TCR beta chains cytomegalovirus-associated.

On this clone itself: No antigen is known for it.

The TCR was taken from a man aged 18 to 29 in good health and CMV-seronegative. The sample was PBMCs. This sequence joins TRBV6-6 and TRBJ1-2, with TRBD1 identical over 7 bases. The CDR3 bases are TGTGCCAGCAGCCTCGACAGGGTGAGAGGTGGCTACACCTTC. Protein sequence: CASSLDRVRGGYTF.